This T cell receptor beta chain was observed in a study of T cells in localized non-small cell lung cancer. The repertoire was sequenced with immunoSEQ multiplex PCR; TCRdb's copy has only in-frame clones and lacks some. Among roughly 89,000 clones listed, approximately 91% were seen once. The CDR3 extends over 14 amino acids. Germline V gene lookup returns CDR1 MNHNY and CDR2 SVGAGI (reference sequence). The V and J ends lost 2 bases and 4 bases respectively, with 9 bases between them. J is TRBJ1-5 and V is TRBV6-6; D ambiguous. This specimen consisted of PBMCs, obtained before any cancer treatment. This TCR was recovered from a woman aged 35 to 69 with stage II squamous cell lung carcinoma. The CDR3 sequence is CASSYLQENQPQHF. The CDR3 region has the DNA TGTGCCAGCAGTTACCTACAAGAAAATCAGCCCCAGCATTTT.